Reported below is one TCR beta chain. This entry belongs to a study of OX40 agonist ivuxolimab in advanced cancers. The data were produced by immunoSEQ multiplex PCR, yet TCRdb's version contains in-frame clones alone and is incomplete. The sample holds roughly 48,000 clones, 84% seen once. The germline CDR1 and CDR2 sequences are SNHLY and FYNNEI. V dropped 2 bases and J dropped 5 bases, with 9 bases sitting between them. The CDR3 consists of 13 residues. The gene calls are TRBV2 and TRBJ1-1; no definite D call. Material: CD4+ or CD8+ T cells sorted from blood, obtained in a trial of the OX40 agonist ivuxolimab. This receptor was taken from an adult with an advanced solid tumor such as melanoma, head and neck, liver or kidney cancer. The chain's CDR3 is CASSEREQTEAFF. The CDR3 DNA is TGTGCCAGCAGTGAACGGGAGCAAACTGAAGCTTTCTTT.